The TCR beta chain under discussion was sequenced for a study of T cell changes during pregnancy in multiple sclerosis. The data were produced by immunoSEQ multiplex PCR, yet TCRdb's version contains in-frame clones alone and is incomplete. The sample yields around 50,000 clones, approximately 87% seen once. Input material: peripheral blood from another person, used as feeder cells. This receptor was taken from a human donor whose cells served as feeder cells for cultures in a pregnancy study.

The CDR3 is CASSVGLAGGEQYF. The DNA of the CDR3 is TGTGCCAGCAGTGTTGGACTAGCGGGAGGCGAGCAGTACTTC. The chain recombines TRBV2 with TRBJ2-7; 14 bases are a match to TRBD2. Germline loops: CDR1 SNHLY, CDR2 FYNNEI. Germline trimming cut 4 bases from V and 6 bases from J; bases unmatched to any gene: 2. The CDR3 totals 14 residues. Combining the CDR3 with reference TRBV2 and TRBJ2-7 gives the whole variable domain EPEVTQTPSHQVTQMGQEVILRCVPISNHLYFYWYRQILGQKVEFLVSFYNNEISEKSEIFDDQFSVERPDGSNFTLKIRSTKLEDSAMYFCASSVGLAGGEQYFGPGTRLTVT.